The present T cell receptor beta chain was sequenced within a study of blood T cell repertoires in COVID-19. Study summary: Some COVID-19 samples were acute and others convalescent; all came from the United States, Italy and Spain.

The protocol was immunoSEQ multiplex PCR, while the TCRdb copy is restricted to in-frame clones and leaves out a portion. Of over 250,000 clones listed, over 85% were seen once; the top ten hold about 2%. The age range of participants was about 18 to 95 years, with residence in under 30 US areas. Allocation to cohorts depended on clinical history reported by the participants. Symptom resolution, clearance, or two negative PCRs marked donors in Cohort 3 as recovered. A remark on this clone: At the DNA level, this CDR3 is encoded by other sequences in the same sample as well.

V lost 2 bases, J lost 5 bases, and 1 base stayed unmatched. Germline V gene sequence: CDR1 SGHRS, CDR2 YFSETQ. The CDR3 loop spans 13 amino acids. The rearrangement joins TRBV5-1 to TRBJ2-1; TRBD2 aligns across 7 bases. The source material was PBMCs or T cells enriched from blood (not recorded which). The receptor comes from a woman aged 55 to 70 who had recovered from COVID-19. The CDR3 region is CASSFGGNNEQFF. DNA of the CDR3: TGCGCCAGCAGCTTCGGGGGGAACAATGAGCAGTTCTTC.